This is a list of T cell receptor beta chains from one sample in a study of blood T cell repertoires in COVID-19. Here immunoSEQ multiplex PCR was the method, and the copy in TCRdb shows in-frame clones only, minus some. The table records around 78,000 clones, roughly 73% of them present only once. Material for sequencing was peripheral blood. These receptors originate from a human donor in a cohort sampled during active COVID-19. Each CDR3 is given with its conserved first and last residue. The D gene is left open where the match is weak. Not every row has a clone size; where given, it reads once, few, many or a size class.

D	length	J	size	V	DNA	CDR3
TRBD1	14	TRBJ1-5	.	TRBV5-1	TGCGCCAGCAGCTGGGGACAGGGGGATCAGCCCCAGCATTTT	CASSWGQGDQPQHF
TRBD1	15	TRBJ1-1	.	TRBV7-9	TGTGCCAGCAGCTTGGATGACAGGGGAGGGGGTGAAGCTTTCTTT	CASSLDDRGGGEAFF
.	13	TRBJ2-5	few	TRBV11-3	TGTGCCAGCAGCTTACGGGGCCAAGAGACCCAGTACTTC	CASSLRGQETQYF
.	12	TRBJ1-5	few	TRBV4-1	TGCGCCAGTAAACAGGGCTATCAGCCCCAGCATTTT	CASKQGYQPQHF
TRBD1	14	TRBJ2-5	.	TRBV5-1	TGCGCCAGCAGCTTGGTAGGGACAGGGGAACCCCAGTACTTC	CASSLVGTGEPQYF
TRBD1	14	TRBJ1-1	.	TRBV19	TGTGCCAGTACTCGACAGGGCGAAGGCTCTGAAGCTTTCTTT	CASTRQGEGSEAFF
TRBD2	16	TRBJ2-6	.	TRBV7-9	TGTGCCAGCACAAACAGCGGGAGGGCCGGGGCCAACGTCCTGACTTTC	CASTNSGRAGANVLTF
TRBD2	15	TRBJ2-5	.	TRBV19	TGTGCCAGTGGTCGAAGCGGGGGGGCACAAGAGACCCAGTACTTC	CASGRSGGAQETQYF
TRBD1	16	TRBJ1-2	.	TRBV19	TGTGCCAGTAGTATCTCCCGACAGGGGGCTAACTATGGCTACACCTTC	CASSISRQGANYGYTF
.	15	TRBJ2-7	.	TRBV27	TGTGCCAGCAGTTTACGGCCGGGAGAACTCTACGAGCAGTACTTC	CASSLRPGELYEQYF
.	12	TRBJ2-7	few	TRBV7-9	TGTGCCAGCAGCCGTACAGTAAGCGAGCAGTACTTC	CASSRTVSEQYF
.	15	TRBJ2-7	once	TRBV6-5	TGTGCCAGCAGCTCCGGGACTGCTCCATTCTACGAGCAGTACTTC	CASSSGTAPFYEQYF
.	19	TRBJ2-6	.	TRBV11-2	TGTGCCAGCAGCTTCGGATATGGGGGGGGGCCGTCTGGGGCCAACGTCCTGACTTTC	CASSFGYGGGPSGANVLTF
.	15	TRBJ2-3	.	TRBV5-4	TGTGCCAGCAGCTTGAGAGAGGGAGGCGCAGATACGCAGTATTTT	CASSLREGGADTQYF
.	14	TRBJ1-2	few	TRBV2	TGTGCCAGCAAACCAGGACAGAACAACTATGGCTACACCTTC	CASKPGQNNYGYTF
TRBD1	15	TRBJ1-2	.	TRBV19	TGTGCCAGTAGTATTACAGGGGCCGCAGGCTATGGCTACACCTTC	CASSITGAAGYGYTF
.	15	TRBJ2-7	.	TRBV2	TGTGCCAGCAGTGACTATTTAGGGGGGGTTTACGAGCAGTACTTC	CASSDYLGGVYEQYF
.	17	TRBJ2-6	.	TRBV10-2	TGCGCCAGCAGTATACAGGGATCCTCTGGGGCGGCCAACGTCCTGACTTTC	CASSIQGSSGAANVLTF
.	13	TRBJ2-1	once	TRBV4-1	TGCGCCAGCAGCCAAGAACCCCGGAGTGAGCAGTTCTTC	CASSQEPRSEQFF
TRBD1	12	TRBJ1-2	few	TRBV12-3/TRBV12-4	TGTGCCAGCAGCGGACAGGGCTATGGCTACACCTTC	CASSGQGYGYTF
.	15	TRBJ1-4	.	TRBV30	TGTGCCTGGAGTGTACGGGGGACCGGGAATGAAAAACTGTTTTTT	CAWSVRGTGNEKLFF
TRBD1	12	TRBJ1-2	.	TRBV7-9	TGTGCCAGCACCCTGACAGGGTTTGGCTACACCTTC	CASTLTGFGYTF
TRBD1	13	TRBJ1-2	once	TRBV6-5	TGTGCCAGCAGTCCGGGACAGTCTAGAGGCTACACCTTC	CASSPGQSRGYTF
.	13	TRBJ1-3	.	TRBV19	TGTGCCAGTAGTACGCAGGTTGGAAACACCATATATTTT	CASSTQVGNTIYF
TRBD2	16	TRBJ2-5	.	TRBV6-5	TGTGCCAGCAGTTCGACTAGCGGGGGGTTCCAAGAGACCCAGTACTTC	CASSSTSGGFQETQYF
.	14	TRBJ1-1	.	TRBV19	TGTGCCAGTAGTATAGCACCCGGGAGGACTGAAGCTTTCTTT	CASSIAPGRTEAFF
.	14	TRBJ1-2	.	TRBV16	TGTGCCAGCAGCTCTTCGGGGAGCAACTATGGCTACACCTTC	CASSSSGSNYGYTF
.	13	TRBJ1-2	.	TRBV18	TGTGCCAGCTCAGTGGACAGCAACTATGGCTACACCTTC	CASSVDSNYGYTF
TRBD1	15	TRBJ2-5	.	TRBV19	TGTGCCAGTAGCTTCCGAGGACAGGGGAAAGAGACCCAGTACTTC	CASSFRGQGKETQYF
TRBD1	16	TRBJ2-7	.	TRBV5-1	TGCGCCAGCAGCCATGGTCTAGGACAGGGGCCTACGGAGCAGTACTTC	CASSHGLGQGPTEQYF
TRBD1	13	TRBJ2-7	once	TRBV28	TGTGCCACTAATACGGACAGGGGTTACGAGCAGTACTTC	CATNTDRGYEQYF
TRBD1	14	TRBJ1-1	.	TRBV3-1/TRBV3-2	TGTGCCAGCAGCCAATGGACAGGGAGCACTGAAGCTTTCTTT	CASSQWTGSTEAFF
.	17	TRBJ2-6	.	TRBV2	TGTGCCAGCAGCGCCGGGACAATGTACTCTGGGGCCAACGTCCTGACTTTC	CASSAGTMYSGANVLTF
TRBD2	15	TRBJ2-7	few	TRBV28	TGTGCCAGCAGTTATAGAGCGGGGCCGTCCTACGAGCAGTACTTC	CASSYRAGPSYEQYF